This entry lists 8 T cell receptor beta chains sequenced from one sample in a study of CD8+CD57+ T cells in acquired aplastic anemia. The template used for profiling TCR beta VDJ and CDR3 was genomic DNA. Each CDR3 protein is one row after TCRdb ran MiXCR on the reads. The sample carries about 170,000 distinct CDR3 sequences, under 75% recorded once. Sequencing input: sorted CD4+, CD8+, or CD8+CD57+ T cells (not recorded which) from PBMCs. The source is a human donor in good health.

This clonotype was counted only a few times. One end of the junction does not line up with germline, which may come from a read error. This rearrangement joins TRBV7-7 to TRBJ2-5; unclear D gene. CDR1 and CDR2 from the germline V gene are SSHAT and FNYEAQ (reference sequence). The length of the CDR3 is 15 residues. The CDR3 DNA follows: TGTGCTAGCAGCTTGGGTGGCGTATTCCTTGAGACCCAGTACTTC. The encoded protein is CASSLGGVFLETQYF.

This clonotype occurred a few times. The chain is built from TRBV19 and TRBJ1-5; 9 bases fit TRBD1. Losses at the gene ends were 8 bases for V and 6 bases for J; bases not matched to a gene: 5. The germline V gene has CDR1 LNHDA and CDR2 SQIVND (reference sequence). This CDR3 has 13 residues. The CDR3 loop reads CASEGTGSQPQHF. For the CDR3, the DNA is TGTGCCAGTGAGGGGACAGGGAGTCAGCCCCAGCATTTT.

The chain has TRBV5-1 and TRBJ1-1; tentative D call: TRBD1 (5 bases). Germline-derived CDR1 and CDR2 are SGHRS and YFSETQ. V lost 1 base to trimming and J lost 3 bases, with 10 bases between them. CDR3 length: 14 residues. CDR3 protein: CASSLRGGDTEAFF. In DNA, the CDR3 is TGCGCCAGCAGCTTGCGGGGAGGGGACACTGAAGCTTTCTTT.

The chain is built from TRBV5-8 and TRBJ2-7, with a possible D match to TRBD2 (5 bases). The CDR3 length is 11 residues. V dropped 2 bases and J dropped 9 bases, with 9 bases sitting between them. CDR1 SGHTS and CDR2 YDEGEE come from the germline V gene. The CDR3 sequence is CASSFGVMQYF. In DNA, the CDR3 is TGTGCCAGCAGCTTCGGGGTGATGCAGTACTTC.

In its sample, this clonotype was seen many times. The gene calls are TRBV20-1 and TRBJ2-1, with 12 positions matching TRBD2. With 6 bases clipped from V and 0 bases from J, the junction kept 3 bases outside the gene matches. Germline CDR1 reads DFQATT; CDR2 reads SNEGSKA (reference sequence). The CDR3 is made up of 15 amino acids. DNA of the CDR3: TGCAGTGCCGCGACTAGCGGGAGCTCCTACAATGAGCAGTTCTTC. It yields the protein CSAATSGSSYNEQFF.

Regarding this clonotype: Being one base from a much bigger clone, this may be a read error. It is likely a read error, because the conserved phenylalanine at the end of the CDR3 is missing. The chain carries TRBV4-3 and TRBJ2-3; tentative D call: TRBD1 (5 bases). Per the germline V gene, CDR1 is LGHNA and CDR2 is YSLEER. Trimming left V 0 bases short and J 3 bases short, with 10 bases between. The CDR3 has 15 residues. CDR3 DNA: TGCGCCAGCAGCCAAGAGTCAGGGTGGACAGATACGCAGTATCTT. Protein product: CASSQESGWTDTQYL.

The chain carries TRBV10-3 and TRBJ2-2; maybe TRBD1 (6 bases). The CDR3 extends over 14 amino acids. The V gene's germline CDR1 is ENHRY and CDR2 SYGVKD. V gave up 3 bases and J gave up 4 bases, with 9 bases separating them. The CDR3 sequence: CAISEQGGTGELFF. As DNA, the CDR3 is TGTGCCATCAGTGAACAGGGTGGCACCGGGGAGCTGTTTTTT.

In this sample, this clonotype turned up many times. The V call is TRBV10-1, the J call TRBJ2-5; 8 bases map to TRBD2. The CDR3 totals 14 residues. The V gene's germline CDR1 is WNHNN and CDR2 SYGVQD (reference sequence). Unmatched junction bases numbered 6, after V lost 3 bases and J lost 6 bases. The CDR3 sequence is CASSDPAGVKTQYF. The CDR3 DNA reads as TGCGCCAGCAGTGACCCAGCGGGAGTCAAGACCCAGTACTTC.